This T cell receptor beta chain derives from a study of TIL therapy for anti-PD-1-resistant metastatic lung cancer. Findings and caveats of the study: Patients were highly selected, enriched for treatment-naive, never-smoker and oncogene-addicted cases.

Time point meaning: pre-treatment sample, taken before nivolumab and TIL therapy. Trimming cost V 3 bases and J 11 bases; bases outside gene matches: 14. This CDR3 is 15 amino acids long. Germline lookup yields CDR1 KGHSH and CDR2 LQKENI. Sequencing used immunoSEQ v3. Only in-frame clones appear in the TCRdb table, and some are missing; sequencing was by immunoSEQ multiplex PCR. The data contain around 59,000 clones, 55% to 70% of them seen just once; the ten biggest clones take up about 6.8%. By proportion, this clone is medium-sized. Its antigen is currently unknown. This receptor was obtained from a person between 25 and 80 years old with non-small cell lung cancer. V gene TRBV18 combines with J gene TRBJ2-3; 7 bases are shared with TRBD1. Source: blood, taken at baseline. This CDR3 reads CASSPNENRGSGQYF. CDR3 nucleotides: TGTGCCAGCTCACCTAACGAAAACAGGGGTTCGGGGCAGTATTTT. The full variable domain, rest sourced from reference TRBV18 and TRBJ2-3, is NAGVMQNPRHLVRRRGQEARLRCSPMKGHSHVYWYRQLPEEGLKFMVYLQKENIIDESGMPKERFSAEFPKEGPSILRIQQVVRGDSAAYFCASSPNENRGSGQYFGPGTRLTVL.